The TCR beta chain described here comes from a study of cytomegalovirus exposure and HLA in healthy donors. Vbeta (60) and Jbeta (13) primers were used in the PCR. Repertoires were generated with immunoSEQ multiplex PCR, while TCRdb's copy carries only in-frame clones and drops some. This sample yields around 180,000 clones, of which approximately 84% are seen a single time; around 5% belongs to the top ten. On this clone itself: Its ends do not fully match the called genes, so a read error is possible.

In germline, CDR1 is SQVTM, CDR2 ANQGSEA. The CDR3 length is 11 residues. The TCR comes from a man aged 18 to 35 in good health and CMV-seronegative. Sequencing used PBMCs. The chain links TRBV29-1 to TRBJ2-5, with D unclear. As DNA, the CDR3 is TGCAGCGTTGCAGGCGTAGAGCCCCAGTACTTC. Translating gives CSVAGVEPQYF.